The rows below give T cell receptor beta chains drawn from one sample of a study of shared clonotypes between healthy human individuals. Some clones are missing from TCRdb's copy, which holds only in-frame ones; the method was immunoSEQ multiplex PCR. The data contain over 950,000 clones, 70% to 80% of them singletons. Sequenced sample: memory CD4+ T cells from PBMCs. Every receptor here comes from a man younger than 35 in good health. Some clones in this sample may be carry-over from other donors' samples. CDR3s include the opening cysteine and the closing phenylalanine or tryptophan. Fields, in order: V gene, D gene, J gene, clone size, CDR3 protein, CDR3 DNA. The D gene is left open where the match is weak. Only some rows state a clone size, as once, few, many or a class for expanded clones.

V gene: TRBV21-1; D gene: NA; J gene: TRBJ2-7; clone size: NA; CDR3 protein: CASSKTSGRSTYEQYF; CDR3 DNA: TGTGCCAGCAGCAAAACGAGCGGCAGGTCCACCTACGAGCAGTACTTC
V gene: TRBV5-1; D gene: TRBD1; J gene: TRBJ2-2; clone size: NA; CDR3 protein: CASRRDSGELFF; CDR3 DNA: TGCGCCAGCAGACGGGACAGCGGGGAGCTGTTTTTT
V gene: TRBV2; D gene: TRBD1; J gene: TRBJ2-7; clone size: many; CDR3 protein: CASSRDRGEQYF; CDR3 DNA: TGTGCCAGCAGTCGGGACAGGGGCGAGCAGTACTTC
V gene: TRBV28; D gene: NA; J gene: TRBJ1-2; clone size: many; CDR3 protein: CASSLGQAMGFNYGYTF; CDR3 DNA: TGTGCCAGCAGTTTAGGGCAGGCTATGGGGTTTAACTATGGCTACACCTTC
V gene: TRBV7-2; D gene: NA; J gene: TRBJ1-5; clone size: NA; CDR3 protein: CASSFGGNQPQHF; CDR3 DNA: TGTGCCAGCAGCTTCGGGGGGAATCAGCCCCAGCATTTT
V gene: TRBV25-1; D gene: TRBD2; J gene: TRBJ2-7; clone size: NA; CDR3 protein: CASSGGTSGSSYEQYF; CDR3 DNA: TGTGCCAGCAGTGGGGGGACTAGCGGGAGCTCCTACGAGCAGTACTTC
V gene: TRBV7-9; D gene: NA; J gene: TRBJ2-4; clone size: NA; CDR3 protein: CASSRARGALAKNIQYF; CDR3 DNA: TGTGCCAGCAGTAGGGCCAGGGGGGCCTTAGCCAAAAACATTCAGTACTTC
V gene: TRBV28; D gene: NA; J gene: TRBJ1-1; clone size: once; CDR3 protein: CASSSPMNTEAFF; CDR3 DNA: TGTGCCAGCAGTTCCCCGATGAACACTGAAGCTTTCTTT
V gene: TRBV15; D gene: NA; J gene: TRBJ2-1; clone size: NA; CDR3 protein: CATSTVNSYNEQFF; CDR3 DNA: TGTGCCACCAGCACGGTTAACTCCTACAATGAGCAGTTCTTC
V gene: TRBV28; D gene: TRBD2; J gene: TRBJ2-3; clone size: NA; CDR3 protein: CASTRTSGYTDTQYF; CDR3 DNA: TGTGCCAGCACCCGGACTAGCGGATACACAGATACGCAGTATTTT
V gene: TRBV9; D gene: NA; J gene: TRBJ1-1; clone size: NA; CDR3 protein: CASSVNDYTEAFF; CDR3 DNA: TGTGCCAGCAGCGTAAACGATTACACTGAAGCTTTCTTT
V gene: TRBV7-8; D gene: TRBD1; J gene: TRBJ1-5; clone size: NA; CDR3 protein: CASSLRDRESNQPQHF; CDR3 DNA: TGTGCCAGCAGCTTAAGGGACAGGGAGAGCAATCAGCCCCAGCATTTT
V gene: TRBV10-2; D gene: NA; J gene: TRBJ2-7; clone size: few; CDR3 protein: CASTPGKNYEQYF; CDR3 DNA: TGCGCCAGCACCCCAGGGAAGAACTACGAGCAGTACTTC
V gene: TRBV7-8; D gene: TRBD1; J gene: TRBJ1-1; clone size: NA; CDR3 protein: CASSLQGAYPTEAFF; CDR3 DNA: TGTGCCAGCAGCCTACAGGGGGCTTATCCGACTGAAGCTTTCTTT
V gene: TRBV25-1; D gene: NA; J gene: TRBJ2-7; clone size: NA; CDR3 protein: CATRGEWYEQYF; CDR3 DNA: TGTGCCACCAGGGGGGAGTGGTACGAGCAGTACTTC
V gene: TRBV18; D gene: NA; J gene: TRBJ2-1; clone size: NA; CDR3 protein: CASSPRQEYNEQFF; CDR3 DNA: TGTGCCAGCTCACCGCGACAGGAATACAATGAGCAGTTCTTC
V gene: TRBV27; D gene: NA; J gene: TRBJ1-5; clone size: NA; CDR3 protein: CASSLFSMAGLNQPQHF; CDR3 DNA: TGTGCCAGCAGTTTATTCTCTATGGCAGGCCTCAATCAGCCCCAGCATTTT
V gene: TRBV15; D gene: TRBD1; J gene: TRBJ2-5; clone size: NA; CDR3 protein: CATSRGTGGGETQYF; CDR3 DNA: TGTGCCACCAGCAGAGGGACAGGGGGTGGGGAGACCCAGTACTTC
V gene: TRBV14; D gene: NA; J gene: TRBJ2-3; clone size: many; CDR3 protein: CASSKGDTQYF; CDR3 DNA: TGTGCCAGCAGCAAAGGAGATACGCAGTATTTT
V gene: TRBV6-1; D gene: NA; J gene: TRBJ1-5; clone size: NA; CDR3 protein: CASSEARGGNQPQHF; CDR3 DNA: TGTGCCAGCAGTGAAGCACGGGGGGGCAATCAGCCCCAGCATTTT
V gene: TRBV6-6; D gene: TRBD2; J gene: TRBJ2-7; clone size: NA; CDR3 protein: CASSLAGPGPYEQYF; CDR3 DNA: TGTGCCAGCAGTTTAGCGGGCCCGGGCCCCTACGAGCAGTACTTC
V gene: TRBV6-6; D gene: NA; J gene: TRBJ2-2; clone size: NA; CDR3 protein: CASSPHTNTGELFF; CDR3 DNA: TGTGCCAGCAGTCCTCACACAAACACCGGGGAGCTGTTTTTT
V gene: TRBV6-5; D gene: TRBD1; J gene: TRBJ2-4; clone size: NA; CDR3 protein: CASSATGTGKNIQYF; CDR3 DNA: TGTGCCAGCAGTGCCACCGGGACAGGGAAAAACATTCAGTACTTC
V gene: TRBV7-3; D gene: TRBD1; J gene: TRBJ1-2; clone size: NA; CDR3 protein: CASSPQGEEGYTF; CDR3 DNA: TGTGCCAGCAGCCCCCAGGGGGAGGAGGGCTACACCTTC
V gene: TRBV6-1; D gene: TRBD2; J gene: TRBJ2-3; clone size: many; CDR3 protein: CASSPLAASTDTQYF; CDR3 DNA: TGTGCCAGCAGTCCACTAGCGGCTAGCACAGATACGCAGTATTTT
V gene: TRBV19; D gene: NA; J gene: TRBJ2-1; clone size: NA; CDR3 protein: CASSIGAAFSSYNEQFF; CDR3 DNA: TGTGCCAGTAGTATAGGGGCAGCCTTTAGCTCCTACAATGAGCAGTTCTTC
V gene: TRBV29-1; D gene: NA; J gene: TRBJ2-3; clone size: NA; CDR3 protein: CSVRLQAVPDTQYF; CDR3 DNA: TGCAGCGTTCGTCTGCAGGCGGTCCCAGATACGCAGTATTTT
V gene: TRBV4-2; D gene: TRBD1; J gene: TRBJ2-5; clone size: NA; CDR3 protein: CASSQVDRDQETQYF; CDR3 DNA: TGTGCCAGCAGCCAAGTGGACAGGGACCAAGAGACCCAGTACTTC
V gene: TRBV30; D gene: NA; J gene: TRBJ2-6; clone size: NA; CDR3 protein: CAWSSPSPGANVLTF; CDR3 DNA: TGTGCCTGGAGTTCCCCCTCTCCTGGGGCCAACGTCCTGACTTTC
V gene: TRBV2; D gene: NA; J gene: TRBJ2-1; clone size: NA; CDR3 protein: CASRAQGPTRFF; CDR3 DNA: TGTGCCAGCAGAGCCCAGGGGCCCACGAGGTTCTTC
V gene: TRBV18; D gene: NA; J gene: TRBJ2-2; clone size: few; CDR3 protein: CASSPPQGTGELFF; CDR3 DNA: TGTGCCAGCTCACCACCCCAGGGGACCGGGGAGCTGTTTTTT
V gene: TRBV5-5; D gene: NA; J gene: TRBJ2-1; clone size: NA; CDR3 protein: CASSPDLGESNEQFF; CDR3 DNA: TGTGCCAGCAGCCCCGACTTGGGGGAGAGTAATGAGCAGTTCTTC
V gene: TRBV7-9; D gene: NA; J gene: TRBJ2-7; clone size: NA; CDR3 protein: CASSELAGIQLREQYF; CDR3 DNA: TGTGCCAGCAGCGAACTAGCCGGGATCCAACTTCGCGAGCAGTACTTC
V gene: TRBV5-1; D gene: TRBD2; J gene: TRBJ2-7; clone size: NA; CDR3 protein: CASSLEVLAGTSYEQYF; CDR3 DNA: TGCGCCAGCAGCTTGGAAGTTCTAGCGGGAACCTCCTACGAGCAGTACTTC
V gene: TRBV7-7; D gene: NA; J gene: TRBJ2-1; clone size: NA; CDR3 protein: CASSLGESYNEQFF; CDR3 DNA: TGTGCCAGCAGCTTAGGGGAGTCCTACAATGAGCAGTTCTTC
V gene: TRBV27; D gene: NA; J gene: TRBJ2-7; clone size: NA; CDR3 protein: CASSLGEGTEQYF; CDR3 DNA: TGTGCCAGCAGTCTAGGCGAGGGGACCGAGCAGTACTTC
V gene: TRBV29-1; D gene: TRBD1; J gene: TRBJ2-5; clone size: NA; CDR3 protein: CSVLTGLQETQYF; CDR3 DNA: TGCAGCGTTCTGACAGGGCTACAAGAGACCCAGTACTTC
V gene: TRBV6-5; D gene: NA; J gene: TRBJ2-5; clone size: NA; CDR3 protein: CASSPQGTKETQYF; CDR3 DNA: TGTGCCAGCAGTCCCCAGGGGACTAAGGAGACCCAGTACTTC
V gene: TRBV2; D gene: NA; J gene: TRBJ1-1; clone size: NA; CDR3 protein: CASTKDGQRPEAFF; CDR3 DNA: TGTGCCAGCACCAAAGACGGACAGCGGCCTGAAGCTTTCTTT
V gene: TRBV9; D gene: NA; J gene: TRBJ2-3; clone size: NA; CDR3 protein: CASSEAPRAGGDTQYF; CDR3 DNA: TGTGCCAGCAGCGAGGCCCCACGGGCTGGGGGAGATACGCAGTATTTT
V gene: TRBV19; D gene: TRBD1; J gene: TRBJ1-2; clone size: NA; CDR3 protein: CASSIALTGGEGYTF; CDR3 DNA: TGTGCCAGTAGTATAGCCCTGACAGGGGGCGAGGGCTACACCTTC
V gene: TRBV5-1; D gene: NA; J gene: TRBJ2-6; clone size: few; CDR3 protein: CASRSPGVAGANVLTF; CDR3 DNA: TGCGCCAGCAGAAGCCCAGGGGTAGCTGGGGCCAACGTCCTGACTTTC
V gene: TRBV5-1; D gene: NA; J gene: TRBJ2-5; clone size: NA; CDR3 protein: CASSLGYSQETQYF; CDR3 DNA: TGCGCCAGCAGCTTGGGGTACAGCCAAGAGACCCAGTACTTC
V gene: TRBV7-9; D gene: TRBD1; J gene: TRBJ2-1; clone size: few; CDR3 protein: CASSLRDQTGGNEQFF; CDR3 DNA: TGTGCCAGCAGCTTGCGGGACCAGACAGGGGGCAATGAGCAGTTCTTC
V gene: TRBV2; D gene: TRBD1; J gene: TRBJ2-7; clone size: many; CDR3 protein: CASNKDRGPSYEQYF; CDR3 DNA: TGTGCCAGCAATAAGGACAGGGGGCCCTCCTACGAGCAGTACTTC
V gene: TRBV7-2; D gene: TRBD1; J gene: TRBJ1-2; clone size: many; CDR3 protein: CASSSSQGGRVGYTF; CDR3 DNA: TGTGCCAGCAGCTCGAGCCAAGGGGGCAGGGTTGGCTACACCTTC
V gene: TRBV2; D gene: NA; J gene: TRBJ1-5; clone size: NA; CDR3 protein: CASKGSQGLGQPQHF; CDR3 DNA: TGTGCCAGCAAGGGTTCTCAGGGTCTAGGGCAGCCCCAGCATTTT
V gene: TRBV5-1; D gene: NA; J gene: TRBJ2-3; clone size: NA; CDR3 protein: CASSLGAANTDTQYF; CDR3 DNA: TGCGCCAGCAGCTTGGGAGCGGCTAACACAGATACGCAGTATTTT
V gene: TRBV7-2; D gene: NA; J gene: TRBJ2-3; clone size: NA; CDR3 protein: CASSPDSVGQYF; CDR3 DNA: TGTGCCAGCAGCCCAGATTCGGTGGGGCAGTATTTT
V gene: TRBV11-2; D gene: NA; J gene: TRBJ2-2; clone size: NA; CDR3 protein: CASSPRRGNTGELFF; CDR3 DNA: TGTGCCAGCAGCCCTAGAAGGGGAAACACCGGGGAGCTGTTTTTT
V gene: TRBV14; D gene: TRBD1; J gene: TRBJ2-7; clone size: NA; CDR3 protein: CASSLGQRLFYEQYF; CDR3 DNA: TGTGCCAGCAGCCTGGGACAGAGGTTATTCTACGAGCAGTACTTC
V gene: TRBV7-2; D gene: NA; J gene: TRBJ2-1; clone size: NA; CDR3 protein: CASSRDEGRRTTLQREQFF; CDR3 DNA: TGTGCCAGCAGCCGCGACGAGGGTAGACGGACGACATTGCAGAGAGAGCAGTTCTTC
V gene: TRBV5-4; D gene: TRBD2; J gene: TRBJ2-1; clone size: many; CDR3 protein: CASSLGGTSGRYEQFF; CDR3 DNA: TGTGCCAGCAGCTTGGGAGGGACTAGCGGGAGGTATGAGCAGTTCTTC
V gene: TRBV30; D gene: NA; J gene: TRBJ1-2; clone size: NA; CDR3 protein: CAWNTVYGYTF; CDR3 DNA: TGTGCCTGGAATACAGTCTATGGCTACACCTTC
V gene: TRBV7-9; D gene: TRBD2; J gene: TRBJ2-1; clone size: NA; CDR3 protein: CASSPGRGAGGVEQFF; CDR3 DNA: TGTGCCAGCAGCCCCGGACGAGGGGCGGGGGGGGTGGAGCAGTTCTTC
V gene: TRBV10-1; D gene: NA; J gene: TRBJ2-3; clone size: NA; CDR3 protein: CASSDGQPTDTQYF; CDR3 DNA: TGCGCCAGCAGTGACGGCCAACCCACAGATACGCAGTATTTT
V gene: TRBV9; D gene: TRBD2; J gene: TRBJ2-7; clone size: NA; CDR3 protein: CASSVEGGSSYEQYF; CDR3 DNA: TGTGCCAGCAGCGTAGAGGGCGGGAGCTCCTACGAGCAGTACTTC